This T cell receptor beta chain was recovered during a study of cytomegalovirus exposure and HLA in healthy donors. Study-wide results and limits: The records held CMV serostatus as the only immune exposure information.

Points on this clone: The target antigen is unknown.

The PCR was carried out with 60 Vbeta primers and 13 Jbeta primers. Sequenced by immunoSEQ multiplex PCR; TCRdb stores in-frame clones only, minus some. Among approximately 220,000 clones listed, less than 85% were seen once. This CDR3 is 17 amino acids long. V dropped 5 bases and J dropped 0; count of bases not matched to a gene: 7. CDR1 SGHAT and CDR2 FQNNGV come from the germline V gene. The TCR sequence derives from a man aged 18 to 35 in good health and CMV-seronegative. This chain connects TRBV11-2 to TRBJ1-2, with 12 bases fitting TRBD1. Input material: PBMCs. Here the CDR3 reads CASSIGTGGVSNYGYTF. CDR3 bases: TGTGCCAGCAGCATTGGGACAGGGGGCGTCTCTAACTATGGCTACACCTTC. The entire variable domain, with the rest obtained from reference TRBV11-2 and TRBJ1-2, is as follows: EAGVAQSPRYKIIEKRQSVAFWCNPISGHATLYWYQQILGQGPKLLIQFQNNGVVDDSQLPKDRFSAERLKGVDSTLKIQPAKLEDSAVYLCASSIGTGGVSNYGYTFGSGTRLTVV.